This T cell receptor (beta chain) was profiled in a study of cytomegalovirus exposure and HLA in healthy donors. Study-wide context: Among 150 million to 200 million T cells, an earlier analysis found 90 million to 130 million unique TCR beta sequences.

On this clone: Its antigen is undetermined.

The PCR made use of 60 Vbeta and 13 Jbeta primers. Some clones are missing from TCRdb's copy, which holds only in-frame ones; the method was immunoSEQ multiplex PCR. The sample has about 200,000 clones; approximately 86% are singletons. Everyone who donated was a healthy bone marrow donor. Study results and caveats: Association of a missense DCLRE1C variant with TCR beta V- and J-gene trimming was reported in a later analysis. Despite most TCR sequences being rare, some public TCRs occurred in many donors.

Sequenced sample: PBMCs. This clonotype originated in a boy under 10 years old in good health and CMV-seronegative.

CDR3 region: CASSFPNRDQPQHF. DNA for the CDR3: TGTGCCAGTAGTTTCCCTAACAGGGATCAGCCCCAGCATTTT. The rearrangement joins TRBV19 to TRBJ1-5, with D tentatively TRBD1 (6 bases). The length of the CDR3 is 14 residues. From germline, CDR1 is LNHDA and CDR2 SQIVND (reference sequence). Trimming removed 5 bases from V and 5 bases from J, with 13 bases in between.